The present T cell receptor beta chain was sequenced within a study of T cell clusters in autoimmune cytopenias. TRB amplification used 200 to 250 ng of peripheral blood genomic DNA. TRB was amplified by touch-down multiplex PCR, primer pools A and B combined. TCRdb reprocessed the multiplex PCR reads and reports one entry per CDR3 protein, with no DNA. With fewer than 3,000 distinct CDR3 sequences in the sample, the ten largest clones hold approximately 6.3%. General study findings and limits: TRB repertoire shifts in secondary cytopenia and chronic lymphocytic leukemia mostly reflected lymphoma, not autoimmunity.

The CDR3 has 16 amino acids. About this clonotype itself: Its antigen is not known.

The same data also contributed to another study, on T cell repertoires in aging, cancer and after chemotherapy.

The chain couples TRBV12-3 or TRBV12-4 to TRBJ2-2; the TCRdb D gene call, TRBD2, has no DNA to confirm it. The TCR originated in a human donor in good health. Sequencing was carried out using peripheral blood. CDR3 sequence: CASRDWAGVDTGELFF.